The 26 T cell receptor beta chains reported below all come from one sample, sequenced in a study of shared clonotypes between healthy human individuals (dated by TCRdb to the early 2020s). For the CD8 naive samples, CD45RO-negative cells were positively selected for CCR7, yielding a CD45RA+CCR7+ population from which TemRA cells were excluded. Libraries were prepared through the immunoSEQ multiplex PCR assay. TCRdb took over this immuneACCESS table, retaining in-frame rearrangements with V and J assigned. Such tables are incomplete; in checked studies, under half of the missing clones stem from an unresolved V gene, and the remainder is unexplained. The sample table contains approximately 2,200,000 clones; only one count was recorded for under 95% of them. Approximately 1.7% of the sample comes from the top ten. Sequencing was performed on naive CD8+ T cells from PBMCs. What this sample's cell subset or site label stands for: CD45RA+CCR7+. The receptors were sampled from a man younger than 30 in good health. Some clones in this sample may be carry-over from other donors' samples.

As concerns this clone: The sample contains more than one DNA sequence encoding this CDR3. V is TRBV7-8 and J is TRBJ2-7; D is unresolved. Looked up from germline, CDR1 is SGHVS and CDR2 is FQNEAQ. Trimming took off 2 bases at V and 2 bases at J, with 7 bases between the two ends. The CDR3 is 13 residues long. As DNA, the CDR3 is TGTGCCAGCAGCTTACGACCCCCCTACGAGCAGTACTTC. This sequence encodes CASSLRPPYEQYF.

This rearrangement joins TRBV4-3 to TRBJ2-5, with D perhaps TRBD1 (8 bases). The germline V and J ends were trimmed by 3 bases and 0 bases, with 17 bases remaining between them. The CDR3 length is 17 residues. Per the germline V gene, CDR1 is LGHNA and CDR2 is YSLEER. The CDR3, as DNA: TGCGCCAGCAGCCACCTTGGGGGGGACAGGCACCAAGAGACCCAGTACTTC. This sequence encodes CASSHLGGDRHQETQYF.

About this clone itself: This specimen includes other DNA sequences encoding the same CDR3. CDR3 sequence: CASSMGGNEKLFF. The DNA of the CDR3 is TGTGCCAGTAGTATGGGCGGCAATGAAAAACTGTTTTTT. The rearrangement uses TRBV19 and TRBJ1-4, with D unclear. V was pared by 3 bases and J by 5 bases, with 7 bases between. The CDR3 consists of 13 residues. The germline V gene encodes CDR1 LNHDA and CDR2 SQIVND (reference sequence).

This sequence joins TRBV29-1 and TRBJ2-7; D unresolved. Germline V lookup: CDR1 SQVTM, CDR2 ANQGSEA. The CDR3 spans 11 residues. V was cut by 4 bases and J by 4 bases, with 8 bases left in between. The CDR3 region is CSVVHSYEQYF. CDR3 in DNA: TGCAGCGTTGTACACAGTTACGAGCAGTACTTC.

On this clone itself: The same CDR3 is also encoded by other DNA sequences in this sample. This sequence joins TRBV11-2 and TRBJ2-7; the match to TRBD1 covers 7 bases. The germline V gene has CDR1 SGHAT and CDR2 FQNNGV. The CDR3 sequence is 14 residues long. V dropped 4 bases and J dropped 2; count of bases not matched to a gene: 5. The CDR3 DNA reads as TGTGCCAGCAGCTCCCGGACAGGAACCTACGAGCAGTACTTC. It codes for CASSSRTGTYEQYF.

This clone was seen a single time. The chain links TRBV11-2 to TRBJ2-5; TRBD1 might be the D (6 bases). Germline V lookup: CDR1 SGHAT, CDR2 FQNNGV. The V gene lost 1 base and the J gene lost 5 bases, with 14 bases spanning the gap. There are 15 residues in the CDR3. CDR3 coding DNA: TGTGCCAGCAGCTTAGGGGCAGGGGAATGGGAGACCCAGTACTTC. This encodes CASSLGAGEWETQYF.

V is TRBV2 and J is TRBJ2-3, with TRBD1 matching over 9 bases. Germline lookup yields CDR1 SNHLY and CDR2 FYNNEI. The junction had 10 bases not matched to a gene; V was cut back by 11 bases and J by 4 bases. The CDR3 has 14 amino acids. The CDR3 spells CAVVGTGTPDTQYF. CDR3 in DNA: TGTGCCGTAGTGGGGACAGGGACCCCAGATACGCAGTATTTT.

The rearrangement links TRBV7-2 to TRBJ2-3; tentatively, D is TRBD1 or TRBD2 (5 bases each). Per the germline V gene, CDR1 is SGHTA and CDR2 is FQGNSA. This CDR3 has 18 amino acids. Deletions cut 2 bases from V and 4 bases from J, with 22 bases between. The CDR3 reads CASSLLQPPGRPPDTQYF. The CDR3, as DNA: TGTGCCAGCAGCTTACTACAACCCCCGGGACGGCCCCCAGATACGCAGTATTTT.

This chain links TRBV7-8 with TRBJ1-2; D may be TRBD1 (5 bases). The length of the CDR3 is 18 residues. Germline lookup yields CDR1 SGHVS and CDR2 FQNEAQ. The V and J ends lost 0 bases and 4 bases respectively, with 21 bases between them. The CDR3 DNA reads TGTGCCAGCAGCTTAGCGATGTGGGGCAATCCAGTAGGCTATGGCTACACCTTC. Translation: CASSLAMWGNPVGYGYTF.

In DNA form, the CDR3 reads TGTGCCATCATGAGAAGCGGGAGGGCGCCCTACGAGCAGTACTTC. As protein: CAIMRSGRAPYEQYF. The chain combines TRBV10-3 with TRBJ2-7; 10 bases are shared with TRBD2. The CDR3 has 15 amino acids. The germline gives CDR1 ENHRY, CDR2 SYGVKD. V was clipped by 7 bases and J by 2 bases; unmatched bases: 8.

The CDR3 DNA reads TGCGCCAGCAGCCAAGATCTGCGGCTAGCGGCAGATACGCAGTATTTT. Its translation: CASSQDLRLAADTQYF. The rearrangement joins TRBV4-1 to TRBJ2-3, with 7 bases matching TRBD2. The CDR3 sequence is 16 residues long. Unmatched junction bases numbered 7, after V lost 0 bases and J lost 4 bases. From germline, CDR1 is MGHRA and CDR2 YSYEKL.

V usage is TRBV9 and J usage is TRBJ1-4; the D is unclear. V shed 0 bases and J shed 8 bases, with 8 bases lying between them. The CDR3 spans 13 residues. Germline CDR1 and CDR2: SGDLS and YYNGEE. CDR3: CASSVGVREKLFF. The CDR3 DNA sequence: TGTGCCAGCAGCGTAGGAGTAAGAGAAAAACTGTTTTTT.

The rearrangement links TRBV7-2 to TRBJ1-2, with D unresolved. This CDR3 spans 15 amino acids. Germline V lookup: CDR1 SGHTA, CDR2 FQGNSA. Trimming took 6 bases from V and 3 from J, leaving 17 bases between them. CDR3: CASRGRTGKDYGYTF. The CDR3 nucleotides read TGTGCCAGCAGGGGGAGAACCGGGAAGGACTATGGCTACACCTTC.

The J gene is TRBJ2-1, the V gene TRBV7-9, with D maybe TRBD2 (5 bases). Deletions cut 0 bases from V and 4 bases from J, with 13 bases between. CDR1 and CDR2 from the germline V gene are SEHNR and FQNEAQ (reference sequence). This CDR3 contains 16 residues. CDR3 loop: CASSLARAALYNEQFF. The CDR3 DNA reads TGTGCCAGCAGCTTAGCGCGGGCGGCCTTATACAATGAGCAGTTCTTC.

This chain's CDR3 is CASSGGRGTENEKLFF. CDR3 in DNA: TGTGCCAGCAGCGGAGGTCGGGGGACGGAAAATGAAAAACTGTTTTTT. V is TRBV7-9 and J is TRBJ1-4; tentatively, D is TRBD1 (5 bases). The V gene lost 5 bases and the J gene lost 5 bases, with 18 bases spanning the gap. The CDR3 totals 16 residues. The V gene's germline CDR1 is SEHNR and CDR2 FQNEAQ (reference sequence).

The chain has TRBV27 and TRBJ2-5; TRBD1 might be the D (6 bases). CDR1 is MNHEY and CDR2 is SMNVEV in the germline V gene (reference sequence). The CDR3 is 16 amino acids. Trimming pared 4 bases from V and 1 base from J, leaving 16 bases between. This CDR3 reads CASSSRWTDSQETQYF. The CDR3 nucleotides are TGTGCCAGCAGTTCCCGATGGACGGACAGCCAAGAGACCCAGTACTTC.

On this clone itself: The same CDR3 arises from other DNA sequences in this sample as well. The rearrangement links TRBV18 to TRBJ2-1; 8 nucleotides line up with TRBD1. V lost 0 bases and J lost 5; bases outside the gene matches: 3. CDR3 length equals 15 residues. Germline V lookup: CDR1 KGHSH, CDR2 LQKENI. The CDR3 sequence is CASSPPGTGNNEQFF. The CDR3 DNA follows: TGTGCCAGCTCACCACCGGGGACAGGAAACAATGAGCAGTTCTTC.

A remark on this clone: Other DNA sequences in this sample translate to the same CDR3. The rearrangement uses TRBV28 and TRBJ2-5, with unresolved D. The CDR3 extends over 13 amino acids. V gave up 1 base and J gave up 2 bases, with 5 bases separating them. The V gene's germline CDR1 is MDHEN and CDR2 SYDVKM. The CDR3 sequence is CASSLLSQETQYF. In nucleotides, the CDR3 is TGTGCCAGCAGTTTATTGTCACAAGAGACCCAGTACTTC.

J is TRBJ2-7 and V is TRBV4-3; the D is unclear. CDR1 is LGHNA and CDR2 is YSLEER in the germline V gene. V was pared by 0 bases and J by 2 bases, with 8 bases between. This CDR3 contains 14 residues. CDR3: CASSQDDEAYEQYF. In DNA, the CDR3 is TGCGCCAGCAGCCAAGACGACGAGGCCTACGAGCAGTACTTC.

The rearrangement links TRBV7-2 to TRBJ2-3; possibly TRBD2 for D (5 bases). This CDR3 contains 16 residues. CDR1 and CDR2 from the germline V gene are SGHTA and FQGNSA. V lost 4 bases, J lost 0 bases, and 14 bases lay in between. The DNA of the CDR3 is TGTGCCAGCAGCTGGAGGACTCGGCCTAGCACAGATACGCAGTATTTT. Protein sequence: CASSWRTRPSTDTQYF.

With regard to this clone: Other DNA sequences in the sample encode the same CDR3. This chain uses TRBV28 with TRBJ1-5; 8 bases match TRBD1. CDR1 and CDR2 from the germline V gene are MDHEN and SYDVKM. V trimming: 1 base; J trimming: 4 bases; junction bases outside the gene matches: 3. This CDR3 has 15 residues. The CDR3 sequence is CASSLYRGSNQPQHF. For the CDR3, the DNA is TGTGCCAGCAGTTTATACAGGGGGTCAAATCAGCCCCAGCATTTT.

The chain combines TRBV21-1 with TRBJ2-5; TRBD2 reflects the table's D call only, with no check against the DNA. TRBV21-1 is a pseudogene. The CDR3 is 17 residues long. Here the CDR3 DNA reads TGTGCCAGCAGCAAAGGGAGCTTGCGGGAGGGCCCCGAGACCCAGTACTTC. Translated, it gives CASSKGSLREGPETQYF.

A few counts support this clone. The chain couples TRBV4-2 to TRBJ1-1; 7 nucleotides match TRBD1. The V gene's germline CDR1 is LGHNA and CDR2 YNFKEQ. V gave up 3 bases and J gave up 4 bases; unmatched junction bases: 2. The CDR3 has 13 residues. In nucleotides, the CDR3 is TGTGCCAGCAGCCAGACAGGGACCACTGAAGCTTTCTTT. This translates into CASSQTGTTEAFF.

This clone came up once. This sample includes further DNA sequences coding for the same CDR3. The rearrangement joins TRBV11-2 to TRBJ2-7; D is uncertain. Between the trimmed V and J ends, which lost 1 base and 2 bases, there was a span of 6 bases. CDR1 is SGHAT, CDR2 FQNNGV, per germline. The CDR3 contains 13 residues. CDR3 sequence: CASSLGLAYEQYF. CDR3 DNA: TGTGCCAGCAGCTTAGGTCTCGCCTACGAGCAGTACTTC.

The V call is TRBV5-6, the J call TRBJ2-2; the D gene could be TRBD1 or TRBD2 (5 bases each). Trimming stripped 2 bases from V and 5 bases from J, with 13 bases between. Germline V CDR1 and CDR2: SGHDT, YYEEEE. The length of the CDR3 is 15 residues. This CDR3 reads CASSFGGVGTGELFF. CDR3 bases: TGTGCCAGCAGCTTTGGGGGAGTAGGAACCGGGGAGCTGTTTTTT.

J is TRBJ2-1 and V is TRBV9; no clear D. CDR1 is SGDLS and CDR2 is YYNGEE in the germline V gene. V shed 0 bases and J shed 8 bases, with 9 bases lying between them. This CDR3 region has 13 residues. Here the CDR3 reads CASSVEILDEQFF. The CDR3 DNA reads TGTGCCAGCAGCGTAGAAATTCTGGATGAGCAGTTCTTC.